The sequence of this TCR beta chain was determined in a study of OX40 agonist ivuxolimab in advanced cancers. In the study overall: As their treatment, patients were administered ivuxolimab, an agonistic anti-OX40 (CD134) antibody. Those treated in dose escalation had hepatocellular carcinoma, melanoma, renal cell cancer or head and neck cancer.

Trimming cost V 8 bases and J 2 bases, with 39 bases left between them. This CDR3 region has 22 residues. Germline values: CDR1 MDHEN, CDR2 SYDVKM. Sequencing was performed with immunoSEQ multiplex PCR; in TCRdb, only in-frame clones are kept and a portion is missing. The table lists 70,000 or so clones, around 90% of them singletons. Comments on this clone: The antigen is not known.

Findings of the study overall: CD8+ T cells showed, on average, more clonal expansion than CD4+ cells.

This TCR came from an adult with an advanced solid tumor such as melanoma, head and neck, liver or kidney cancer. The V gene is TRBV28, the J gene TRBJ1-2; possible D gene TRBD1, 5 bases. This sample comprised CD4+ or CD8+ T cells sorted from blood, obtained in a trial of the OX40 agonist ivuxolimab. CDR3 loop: CASQLGDAWILRTGTTNYGYTF. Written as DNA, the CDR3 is TGTGCCAGCCAACTGGGAGACGCATGGATACTTCGGACCGGGACGACGAACTATGGCTACACCTTC.